Here is one T cell receptor (beta chain) with its context. Its antigen is not identified. The sample comes from a study of cytotoxic CD8 clonotypes in ibrutinib-treated CLL. Across the study: It was after a median 12 months of treatment, range 6 to 36, that response samples were taken. Study-wide results and limits: Pretreatment clonality was elevated relative to age-matched healthy donors and paralleled circulating CD8+ T-cell counts. Sustained-remission patients were sampled at one set of times and progressing patients at different ones.

Frozen-stored PBMCs produced about 2 micrograms of genomic DNA for TCR beta libraries. Germline V gives CDR1 SGHDT, CDR2 YYEEEE. The V segment lost 1 base and the J segment 5 bases; nucleotides outside the gene matches: 10. This CDR3 region has 16 residues. TCRdb keeps only in-frame clones here, not all; method: immunoSEQ multiplex PCR. The table shows about 140,000 clones, with 65% to 85% occurring only once. The sample here was PBMCs, taken after 36 months of ibrutinib treatment. The rearrangement joins TRBV5-6 to TRBJ2-7; 9 bases are a match to TRBD1. The sequence derives from a human donor with chronic lymphocytic leukemia. The CDR3: CASSLSGTGPLHEQYF. The CDR3 region has the DNA TGTGCCAGCAGCTTGTCCGGGACAGGGCCCCTCCACGAGCAGTACTTC.